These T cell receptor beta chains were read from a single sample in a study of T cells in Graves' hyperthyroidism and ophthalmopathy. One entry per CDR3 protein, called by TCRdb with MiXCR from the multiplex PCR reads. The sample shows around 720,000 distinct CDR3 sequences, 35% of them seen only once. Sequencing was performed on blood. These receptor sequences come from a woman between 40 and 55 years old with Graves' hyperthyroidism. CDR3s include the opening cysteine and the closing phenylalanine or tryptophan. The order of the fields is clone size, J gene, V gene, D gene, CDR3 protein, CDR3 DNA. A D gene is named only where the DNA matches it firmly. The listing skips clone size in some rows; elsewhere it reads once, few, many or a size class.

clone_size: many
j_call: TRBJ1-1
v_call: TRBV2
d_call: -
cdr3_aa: CASSGARGNTEAFF
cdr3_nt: TGTGCCAGCAGTGGAGCTAGGGGGAACACTGAAGCTTTCTTT

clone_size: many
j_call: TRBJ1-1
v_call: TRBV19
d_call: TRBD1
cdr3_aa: CASGTGTGYTEAFF
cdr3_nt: TGTGCCAGTGGAACCGGGACAGGATACACTGAAGCTTTCTTT

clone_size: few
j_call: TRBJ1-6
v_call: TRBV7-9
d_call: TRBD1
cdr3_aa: CASSEGTVLHF
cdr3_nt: TGTGCCAGCAGTGAGGGGACAGTCCTCCACTTT

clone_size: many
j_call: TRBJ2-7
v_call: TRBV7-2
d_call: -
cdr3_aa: CASSFGAYYSYEQYF
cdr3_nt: TGTGCCAGCAGCTTTGGGGCGTACTACTCATACGAGCAGTACTTC

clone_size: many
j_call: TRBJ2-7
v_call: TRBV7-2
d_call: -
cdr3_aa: CASSPRQVYEQYF
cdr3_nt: TGTGCCAGCAGCCCGCGACAGGTTTACGAGCAGTACTTC

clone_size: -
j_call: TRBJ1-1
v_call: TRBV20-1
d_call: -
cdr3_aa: CSASDRSDTEAFF
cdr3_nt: TGCAGTGCTTCTGACAGGTCGGACACTGAAGCTTTCTTT

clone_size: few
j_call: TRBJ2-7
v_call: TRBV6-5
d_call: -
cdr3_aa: CASSYSGGAGYEQYF
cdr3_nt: TGTGCCAGCAGTTACTCCGGGGGCGCCGGCTACGAGCAGTACTTC

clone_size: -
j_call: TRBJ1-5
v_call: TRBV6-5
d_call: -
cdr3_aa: CASSSTGGTNQPQHF
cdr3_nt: TGTGCCAGCAGTTCGACGGGGGGAACAAATCAGCCCCAGCATTTT

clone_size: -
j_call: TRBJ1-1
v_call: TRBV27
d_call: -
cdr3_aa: CASSFSITGTEAFF
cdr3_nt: TGTGCCAGCAGTTTCAGCATTACGGGCACTGAAGCTTTCTTT

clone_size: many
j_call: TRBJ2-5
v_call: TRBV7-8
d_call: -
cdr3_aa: CASQWLAETQYF
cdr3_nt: TGTGCCAGCCAGTGGTTGGCAGAGACCCAGTACTTC

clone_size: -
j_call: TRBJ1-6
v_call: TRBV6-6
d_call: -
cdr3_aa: CASTSREEYSPLHF
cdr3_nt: TGTGCCAGCACATCCCGGGAGGAGTATTCACCCCTCCACTTT

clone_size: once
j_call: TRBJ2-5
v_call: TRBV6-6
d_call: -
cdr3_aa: CASSLNGLVETQYF
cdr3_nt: TGTGCCAGCAGCCTAAACGGACTGGTAGAGACCCAGTACTTC

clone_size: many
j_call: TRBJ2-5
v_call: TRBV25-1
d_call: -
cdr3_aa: CASSELGQGETQYF
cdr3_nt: TGTGCCAGCAGTGAATTGGGACAAGGAGAGACCCAGTACTTC

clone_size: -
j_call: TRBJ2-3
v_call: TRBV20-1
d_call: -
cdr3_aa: CSARPAVSIEDTQYF
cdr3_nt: TGCAGTGCTAGACCCGCAGTTAGTATTGAAGATACGCAGTATTTT

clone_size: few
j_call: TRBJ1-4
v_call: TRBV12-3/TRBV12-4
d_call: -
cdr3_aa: CASSALTERNEKLFF
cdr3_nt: TGTGCCAGCAGTGCGCTGACAGAACGCAATGAAAAACTGTTTTTT

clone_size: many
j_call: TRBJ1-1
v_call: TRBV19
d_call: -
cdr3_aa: CASRGAEAFF
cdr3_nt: TGTGCCAGTAGAGGGGCTGAAGCTTTCTTT

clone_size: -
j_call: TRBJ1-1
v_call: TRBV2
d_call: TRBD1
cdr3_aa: CAMKDRYGTEAFF
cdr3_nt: TGTGCCATGAAGGACAGGTACGGCACTGAAGCTTTCTTT

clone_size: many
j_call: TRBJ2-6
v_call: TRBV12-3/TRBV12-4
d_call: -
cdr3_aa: CASSQTGSGANVLTF
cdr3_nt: TGTGCCAGCAGCCAGACAGGCTCTGGGGCCAACGTCCTGACTTTC

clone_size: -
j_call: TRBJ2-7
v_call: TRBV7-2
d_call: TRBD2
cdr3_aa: CASSLPGLAGGINEQYF
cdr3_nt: TGTGCCAGCAGCCTACCGGGACTAGCGGGAGGGATCAATGAGCAGTACTTC

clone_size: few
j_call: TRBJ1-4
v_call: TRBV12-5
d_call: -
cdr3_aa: CASGPPGATNEKLFF
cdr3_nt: TGTGCTAGTGGTCCCCCAGGTGCAACTAATGAAAAACTGTTTTTT

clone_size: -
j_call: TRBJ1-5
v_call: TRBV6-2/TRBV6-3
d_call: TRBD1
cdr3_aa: CASRDTGGEQPQHF
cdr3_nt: TGTGCCAGCAGGGATACAGGGGGCGAGCAGCCCCAGCATTTT

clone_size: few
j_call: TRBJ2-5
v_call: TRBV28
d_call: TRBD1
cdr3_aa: CASSPGTERKETQYF
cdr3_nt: TGTGCCAGCAGTCCTGGGACAGAACGAAAAGAGACCCAGTACTTC

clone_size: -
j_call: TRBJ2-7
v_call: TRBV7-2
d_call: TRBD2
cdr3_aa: CASTLGSALAGTYEQYF
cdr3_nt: TGTGCCAGCACCTTAGGAAGTGCGCTAGCGGGAACCTACGAGCAGTACTTC

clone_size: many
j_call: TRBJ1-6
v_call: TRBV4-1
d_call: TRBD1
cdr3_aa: CASSQQVPWDRDSPLHF
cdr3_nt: TGCGCCAGCAGCCAGCAAGTCCCCTGGGACAGGGATTCACCCCTCCACTTT

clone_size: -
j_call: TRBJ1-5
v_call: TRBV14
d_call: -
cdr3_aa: CASSPDERQPQHF
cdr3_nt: TGTGCCAGCAGCCCCGACGAGCGTCAGCCCCAGCATTTT

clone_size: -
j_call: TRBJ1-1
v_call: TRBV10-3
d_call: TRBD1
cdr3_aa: CASSSRDRPNTEAFF
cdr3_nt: TGTGCCAGCAGTTCCCGGGACAGACCTAACACTGAAGCTTTCTTT

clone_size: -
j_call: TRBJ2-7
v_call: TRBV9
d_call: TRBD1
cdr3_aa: CASSVEGTGAPYEQYF
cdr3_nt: TGTGCCAGCAGCGTAGAGGGGACAGGAGCACCCTACGAGCAGTACTTC

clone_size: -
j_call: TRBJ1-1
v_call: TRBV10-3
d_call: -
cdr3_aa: CASSNSAEAFF
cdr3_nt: TGTGCCAGCAGTAACTCGGCAGAAGCTTTCTTT

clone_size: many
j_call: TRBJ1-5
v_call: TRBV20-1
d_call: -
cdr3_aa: CSAGLGLASNQPQHF
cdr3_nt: TGCAGTGCCGGGTTGGGTCTCGCAAGCAATCAGCCCCAGCATTTT

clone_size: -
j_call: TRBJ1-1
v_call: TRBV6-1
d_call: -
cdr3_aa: CASSPRRTRGNTEAFF
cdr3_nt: TGTGCCAGCTCACCACGTAGGACCCGAGGTAACACTGAAGCTTTCTTT

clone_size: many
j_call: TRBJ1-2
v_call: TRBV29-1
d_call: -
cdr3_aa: CSVAAGLGGYTF
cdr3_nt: TGCAGCGTCGCTGCAGGGCTAGGTGGCTACACCTTC

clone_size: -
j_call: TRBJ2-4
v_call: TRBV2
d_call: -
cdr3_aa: CASKANADIQYF
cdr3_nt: TGTGCCAGCAAGGCGAATGCGGACATTCAGTACTTC

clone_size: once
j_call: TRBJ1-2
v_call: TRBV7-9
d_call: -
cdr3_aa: CASSDPTGNYGYTF
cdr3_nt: TGTGCCAGCAGCGACCCTACAGGGAATTATGGCTACACCTTC

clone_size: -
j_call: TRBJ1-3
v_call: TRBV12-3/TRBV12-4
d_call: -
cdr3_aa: CASQRTGSGNTIYF
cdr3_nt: TGTGCCAGCCAAAGGACGGGCTCTGGAAACACCATATATTTT

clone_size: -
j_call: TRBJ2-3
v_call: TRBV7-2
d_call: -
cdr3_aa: CASSSLGLNTDTQYF
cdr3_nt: TGTGCCAGCAGCTCGTTGGGACTCAACACAGATACGCAGTATTTT

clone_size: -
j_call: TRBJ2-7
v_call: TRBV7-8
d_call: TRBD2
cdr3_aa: CASSLPGLAGEYF
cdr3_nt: TGTGCCAGCAGCTTACCAGGACTAGCGGGGGAGTACTTC

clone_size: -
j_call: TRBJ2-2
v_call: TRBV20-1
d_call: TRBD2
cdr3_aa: CSARDRGAGANTGELFF
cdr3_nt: TGCAGTGCTAGAGATCGTGGAGCGGGGGCGAACACCGGGGAGCTGTTTTTT

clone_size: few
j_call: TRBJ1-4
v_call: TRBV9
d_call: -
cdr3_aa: CASSAGGGYEKLFF
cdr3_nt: TGTGCCAGCAGCGCAGGCGGGGGCTATGAAAAACTGTTTTTT

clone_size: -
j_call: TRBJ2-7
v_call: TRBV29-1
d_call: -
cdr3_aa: CSVKGTDNTGGYEQYF
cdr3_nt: TGCAGCGTTAAGGGAACTGACAACACCGGGGGCTACGAGCAGTACTTC

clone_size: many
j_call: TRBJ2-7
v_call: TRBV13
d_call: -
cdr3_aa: CASSPGQRGEQYF
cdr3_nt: TGTGCCAGCAGCCCGGGACAACGAGGCGAGCAGTACTTC

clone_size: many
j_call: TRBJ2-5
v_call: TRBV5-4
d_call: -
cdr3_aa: CASSLNEMGETQYF
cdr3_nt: TGTGCCAGCAGCTTGAACGAGATGGGAGAGACCCAGTACTTC

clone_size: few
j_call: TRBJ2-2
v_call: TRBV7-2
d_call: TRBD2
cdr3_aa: CASSQRPGGTTGELFF
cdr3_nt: TGTGCCAGCAGCCAAAGGCCGGGGGGGACCACCGGGGAGCTGTTTTTT

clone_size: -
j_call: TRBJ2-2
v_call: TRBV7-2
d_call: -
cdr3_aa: CASSYNQGPGELFF
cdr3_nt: TGTGCCAGCAGCTATAATCAGGGGCCCGGGGAGCTGTTTTTT

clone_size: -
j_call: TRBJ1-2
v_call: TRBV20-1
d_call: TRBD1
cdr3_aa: CSARGQLYTF
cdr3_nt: TGCAGTGCTAGGGGACAGCTCTACACCTTC

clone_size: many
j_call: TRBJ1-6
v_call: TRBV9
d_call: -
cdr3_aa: CASSDLPGLGSPLHF
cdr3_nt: TGTGCCAGCAGTGACCTGCCGGGCCTGGGATCACCCCTCCACTTT

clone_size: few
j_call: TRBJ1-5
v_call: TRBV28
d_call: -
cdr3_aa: CASRPPGGQPQHF
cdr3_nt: TGTGCCAGCAGGCCCCCGGGGGGTCAGCCCCAGCATTTT

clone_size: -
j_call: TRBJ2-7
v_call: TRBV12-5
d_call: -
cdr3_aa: CASGDWGTTYEQYF
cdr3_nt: TGTGCCAGCGGAGACTGGGGCACCACTTACGAGCAGTACTTC

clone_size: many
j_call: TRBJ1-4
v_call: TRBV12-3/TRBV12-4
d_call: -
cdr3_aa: CASSRTAGTNEKLFF
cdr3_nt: TGTGCCAGCAGTCGGACAGCGGGGACTAATGAAAAACTGTTTTTT